This paragraph covers one T cell receptor beta chain sequence. This sample was included in a study of cytomegalovirus exposure and HLA in healthy donors. The PCR had 60 Vbeta and 13 Jbeta primers. Clones were read by immunoSEQ multiplex PCR, and TCRdb kept only the in-frame ones, dropping some. The sample consists of under 200,000 clones, 68% of them appearing once. Germline V gene sequence: CDR1 MNHEY, CDR2 SMNVEV (reference sequence). This CDR3 has 14 amino acids. V was pared by 5 bases and J by 1 base, with 11 bases between. This chain uses TRBV27 with TRBJ1-2, with D perhaps TRBD1 (5 bases). Sequencing input: PBMCs. The sequence came from a man in his fifties or sixties in good health and CMV-seronegative. The CDR3 loop reads CASSAGHDNYGYTF. CDR3 in DNA: TGTGCCAGCAGTGCCGGACACGATAACTATGGCTACACCTTC.